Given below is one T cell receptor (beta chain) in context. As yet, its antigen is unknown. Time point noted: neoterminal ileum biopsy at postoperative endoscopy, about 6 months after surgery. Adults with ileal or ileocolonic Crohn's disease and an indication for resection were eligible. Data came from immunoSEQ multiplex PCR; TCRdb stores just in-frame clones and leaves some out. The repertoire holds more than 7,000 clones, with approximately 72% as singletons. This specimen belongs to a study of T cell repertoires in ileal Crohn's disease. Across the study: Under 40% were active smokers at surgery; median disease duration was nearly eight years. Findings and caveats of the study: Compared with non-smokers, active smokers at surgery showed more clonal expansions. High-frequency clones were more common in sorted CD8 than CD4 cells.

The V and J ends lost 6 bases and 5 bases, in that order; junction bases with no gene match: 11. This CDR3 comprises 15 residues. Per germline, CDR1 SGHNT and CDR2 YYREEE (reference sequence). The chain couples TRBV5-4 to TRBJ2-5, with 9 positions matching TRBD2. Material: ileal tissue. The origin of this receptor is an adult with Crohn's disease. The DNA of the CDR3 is TGTGCCAGCACGGAAAAGCGGGGGGTCAGGGAGACCCAGTACTTC. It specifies CASTEKRGVRETQYF.